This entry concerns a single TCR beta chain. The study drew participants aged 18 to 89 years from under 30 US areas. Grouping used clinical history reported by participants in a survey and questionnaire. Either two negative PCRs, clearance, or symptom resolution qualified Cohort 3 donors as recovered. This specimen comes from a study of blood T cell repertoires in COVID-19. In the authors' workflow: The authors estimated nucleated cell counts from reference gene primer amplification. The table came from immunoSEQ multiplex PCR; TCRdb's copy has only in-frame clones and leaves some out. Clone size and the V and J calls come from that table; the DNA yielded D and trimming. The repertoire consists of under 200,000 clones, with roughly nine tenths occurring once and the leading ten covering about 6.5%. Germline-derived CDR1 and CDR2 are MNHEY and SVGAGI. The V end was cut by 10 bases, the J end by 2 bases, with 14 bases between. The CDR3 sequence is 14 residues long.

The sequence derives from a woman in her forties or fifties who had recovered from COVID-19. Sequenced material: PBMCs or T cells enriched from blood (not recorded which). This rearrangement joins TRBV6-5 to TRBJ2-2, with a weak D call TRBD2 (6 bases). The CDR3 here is CATRLAINTGELFF. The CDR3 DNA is TGTGCCACCCGTCTAGCGATTAACACCGGGGAGCTGTTTTTT.